One sample yielded the 2 T cell receptor beta chains listed below, sequenced in a study of identifying expanded T cells in peripheral blood. Generated by immunoSEQ multiplex PCR, the TCRdb table keeps only in-frame clones and is missing some. The table lists 83,000 or so clones, roughly 86% of them singletons. What was sequenced was blood. The receptor source for this set is a person aged 18-70 years in good health.

This chain uses TRBV5-6 with TRBJ1-3; D not certain. Between the trimmed V and J ends, which lost 2 bases and 0 bases, there was a span of 12 bases. Germline CDR1 reads SGHDT; CDR2 reads YYEEEE. The CDR3 loop spans 16 amino acids. CDR3 sequence: CASSFGGRSSGNTIYF. The CDR3 region has the DNA TGTGCCAGCAGCTTCGGTGGCAGGAGCTCTGGAAACACCATATATTTT.

The chain couples TRBV28 to TRBJ2-6; TRBD2 aligns across 7 bases. The germline V gene encodes CDR1 MDHEN and CDR2 SYDVKM. Unmatched junction bases numbered 1, after V lost 4 bases and J lost 1 base. This CDR3 has 15 residues. CDR3 residues: CASSSGGSGANVLTF. Here the CDR3 DNA reads TGTGCCAGCAGTTCCGGGGGGTCTGGGGCCAACGTCCTGACTTTC.